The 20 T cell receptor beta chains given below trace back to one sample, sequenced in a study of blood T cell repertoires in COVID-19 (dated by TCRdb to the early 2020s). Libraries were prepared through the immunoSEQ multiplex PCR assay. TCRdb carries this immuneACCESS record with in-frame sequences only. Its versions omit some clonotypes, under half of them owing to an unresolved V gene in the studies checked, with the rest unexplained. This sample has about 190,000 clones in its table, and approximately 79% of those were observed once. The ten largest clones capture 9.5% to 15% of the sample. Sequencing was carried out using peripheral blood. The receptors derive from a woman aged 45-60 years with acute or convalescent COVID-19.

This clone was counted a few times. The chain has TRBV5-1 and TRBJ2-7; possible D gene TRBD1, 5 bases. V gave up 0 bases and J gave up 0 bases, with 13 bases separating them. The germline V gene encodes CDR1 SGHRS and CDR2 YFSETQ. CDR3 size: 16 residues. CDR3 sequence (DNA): TGCGCCAGCAGCTTGGGTTCAGGGTCAAGCTCCTACGAGCAGTACTTC. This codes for CASSLGSGSSSYEQYF.

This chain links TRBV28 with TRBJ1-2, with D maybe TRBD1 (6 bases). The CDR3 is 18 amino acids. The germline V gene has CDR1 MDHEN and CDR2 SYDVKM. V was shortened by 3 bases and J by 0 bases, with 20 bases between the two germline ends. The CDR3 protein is CASSFYNRDFGANYGYTF. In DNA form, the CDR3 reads TGTGCCAGCAGTTTCTATAACAGGGATTTCGGGGCTAACTATGGCTACACCTTC.

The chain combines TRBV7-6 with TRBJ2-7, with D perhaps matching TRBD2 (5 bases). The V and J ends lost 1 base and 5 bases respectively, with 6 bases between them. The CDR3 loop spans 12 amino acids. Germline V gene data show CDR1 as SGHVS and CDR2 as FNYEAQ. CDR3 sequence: CASSLGTDEQYF. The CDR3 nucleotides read TGTGCCAGCAGCTTAGGGACTGACGAGCAGTACTTC.

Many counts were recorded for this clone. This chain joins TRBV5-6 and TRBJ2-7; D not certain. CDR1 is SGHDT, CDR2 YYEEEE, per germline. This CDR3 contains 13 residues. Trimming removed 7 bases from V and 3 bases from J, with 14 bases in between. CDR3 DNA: TGTGCCAGCTCCTTGAATCTAAACTACGAGCAGTACTTC. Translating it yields CASSLNLNYEQYF.

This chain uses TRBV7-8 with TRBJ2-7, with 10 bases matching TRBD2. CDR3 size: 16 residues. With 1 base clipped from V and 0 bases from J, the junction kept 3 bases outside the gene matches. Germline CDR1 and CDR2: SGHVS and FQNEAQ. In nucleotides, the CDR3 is TGTGCCAGCAGCTTAGGTCCTAGCGGGAGCTCCTACGAGCAGTACTTC. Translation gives CASSLGPSGSSYEQYF.

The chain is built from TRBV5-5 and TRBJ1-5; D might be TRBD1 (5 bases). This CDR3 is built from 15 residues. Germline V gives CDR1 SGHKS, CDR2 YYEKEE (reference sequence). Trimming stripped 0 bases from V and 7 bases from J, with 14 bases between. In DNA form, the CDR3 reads TGTGCCAGCAGCTTGGGCAGAGCCCAGGGACAGCCCCAGCATTTT. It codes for CASSLGRAQGQPQHF.

CDR3 DNA sequence: TGTGCCACCAGTGCTCCCATGGGGGACAGTCGGTTTATCGACACCGGGGAGCTGTTTTTT. It is translated as CATSAPMGDSRFIDTGELFF. V and J are TRBV24-1 and TRBJ2-2, with 7 bases that match TRBD1. This CDR3 region has 20 residues. CDR1 is KGHDR, CDR2 SFDVKD, per germline. J gave up 3 bases and V 5 bases, and 20 bases lay outside the gene matches.

The CDR3 is CASSYQETQYF. The CDR3 DNA reads as TGTGCCAGCAGTTATCAAGAGACCCAGTACTTC. The chain combines TRBV2 with TRBJ2-5, with D unresolved. The V gene lost 5 bases and the J gene lost 2 bases, with 3 bases spanning the gap. The CDR3 has 11 amino acids. The germline V gene encodes CDR1 SNHLY and CDR2 FYNNEI.

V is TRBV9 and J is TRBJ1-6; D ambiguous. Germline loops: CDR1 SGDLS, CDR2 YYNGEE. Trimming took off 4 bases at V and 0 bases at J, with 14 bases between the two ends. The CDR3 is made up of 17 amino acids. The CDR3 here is CASSPAPGSSYNSPLHF. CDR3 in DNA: TGTGCCAGCAGCCCAGCACCCGGGAGCTCCTATAATTCACCCCTCCACTTT.

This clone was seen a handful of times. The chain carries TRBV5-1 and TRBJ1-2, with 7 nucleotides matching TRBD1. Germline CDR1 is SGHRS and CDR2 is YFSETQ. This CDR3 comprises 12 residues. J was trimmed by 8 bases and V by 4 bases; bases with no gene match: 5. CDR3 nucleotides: TGCGCCAGCAGCACCGACAGGGACGGCTACACCTTC. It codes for CASSTDRDGYTF.

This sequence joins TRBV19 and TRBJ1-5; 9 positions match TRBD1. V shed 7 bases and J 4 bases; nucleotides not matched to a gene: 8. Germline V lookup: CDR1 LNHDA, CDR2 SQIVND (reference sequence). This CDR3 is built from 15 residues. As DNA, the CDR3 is TGTGCCAGTACACCGGACAGGGGTACGAATCAGCCCCAGCATTTT. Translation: CASTPDRGTNQPQHF.

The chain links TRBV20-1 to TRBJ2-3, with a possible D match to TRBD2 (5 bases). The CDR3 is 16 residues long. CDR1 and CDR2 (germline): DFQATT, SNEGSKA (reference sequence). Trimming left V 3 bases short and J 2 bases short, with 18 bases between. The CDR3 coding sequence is TGCAGTGCTAGTGAAGCGGTAGCCTCAATCACAGATACGCAGTATTTT. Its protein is CSASEAVASITDTQYF.

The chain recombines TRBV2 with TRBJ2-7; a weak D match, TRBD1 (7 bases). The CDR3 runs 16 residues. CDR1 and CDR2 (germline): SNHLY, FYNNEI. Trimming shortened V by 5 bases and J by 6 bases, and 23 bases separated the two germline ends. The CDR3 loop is CASSSQGGGVASEQYF. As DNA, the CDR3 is TGTGCCAGCAGTAGTCAGGGGGGCGGCGTGGCGAGCGAGCAGTACTTC.

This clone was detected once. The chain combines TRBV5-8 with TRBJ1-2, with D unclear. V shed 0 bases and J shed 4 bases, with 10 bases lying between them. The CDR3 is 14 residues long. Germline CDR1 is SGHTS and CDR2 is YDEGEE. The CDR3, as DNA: TGTGCCAGCAGCTTGGTGCAGGAATTCTATGGCTACACCTTC. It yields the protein CASSLVQEFYGYTF.

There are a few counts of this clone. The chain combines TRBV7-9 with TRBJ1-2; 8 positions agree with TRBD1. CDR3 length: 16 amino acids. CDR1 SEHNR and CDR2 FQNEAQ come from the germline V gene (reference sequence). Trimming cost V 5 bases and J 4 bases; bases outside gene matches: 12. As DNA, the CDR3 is TGTGCCAGCAGCCGCTACGGACAGGGCGGAACCTATGGCTACACCTTC. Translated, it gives CASSRYGQGGTYGYTF.

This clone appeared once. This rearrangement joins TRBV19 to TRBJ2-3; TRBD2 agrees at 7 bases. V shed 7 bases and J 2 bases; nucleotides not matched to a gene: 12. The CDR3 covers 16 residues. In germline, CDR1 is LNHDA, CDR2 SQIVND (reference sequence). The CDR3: CASTPGGRANTDTQYF. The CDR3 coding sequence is TGTGCCAGTACCCCCGGAGGGAGGGCTAACACAGATACGCAGTATTTT.

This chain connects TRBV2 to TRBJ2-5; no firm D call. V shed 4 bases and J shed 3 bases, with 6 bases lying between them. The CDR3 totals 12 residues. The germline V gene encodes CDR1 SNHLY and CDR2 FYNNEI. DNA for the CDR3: TGTGCCAGCAGTGTAGTAGAAGAGACCCAGTACTTC. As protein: CASSVVEETQYF. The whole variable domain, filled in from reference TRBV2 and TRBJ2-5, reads EPEVTQTPSHQVTQMGQEVILRCVPISNHLYFYWYRQILGQKVEFLVSFYNNEISEKSEIFDDQFSVERPDGSNFTLKIRSTKLEDSAMYFCASSVVEETQYFGPGTRLLVL.

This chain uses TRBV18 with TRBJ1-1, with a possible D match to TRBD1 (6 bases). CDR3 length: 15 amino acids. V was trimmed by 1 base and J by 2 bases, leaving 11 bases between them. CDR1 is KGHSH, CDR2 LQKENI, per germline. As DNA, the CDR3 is TGTGCCAGCTCACCACGGGGACACCAAAACACTGAAGCTTTCTTT. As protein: CASSPRGHQNTEAFF. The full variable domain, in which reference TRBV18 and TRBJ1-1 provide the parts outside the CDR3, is NAGVMQNPRHLVRRRGQEARLRCSPMKGHSHVYWYRQLPEEGLKFMVYLQKENIIDESGMPKERFSAEFPKEGPSILRIQQVVRGDSAAYFCASSPRGHQNTEAFFGQGTRLTVV.

The CDR3 DNA reads TGTGCCAGCACCCTTAGAGGGAATATGTACAATGAGCAGTTCTTC. It is translated as CASTLRGNMYNEQFF. V is TRBV7-2 and J is TRBJ2-1; D is possibly TRBD2 (5 bases). The CDR3 runs 15 residues. The V gene lost 7 bases and the J gene lost 4 bases, with 17 bases spanning the gap. Germline V gene data show CDR1 as SGHTA and CDR2 as FQGNSA.

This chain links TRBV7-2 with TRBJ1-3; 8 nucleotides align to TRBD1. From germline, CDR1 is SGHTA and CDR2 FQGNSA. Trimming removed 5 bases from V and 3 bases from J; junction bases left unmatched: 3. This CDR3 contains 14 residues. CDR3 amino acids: CASSLQGDGNTIYF. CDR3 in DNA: TGTGCCAGCAGCCTACAGGGGGATGGAAACACCATATATTTT.